A single T cell receptor (beta chain) is shown here with its context. V trimming: 6 bases; J trimming: 5 bases; junction bases outside the gene matches: 7. This CDR3 spans 14 amino acids. Germline CDR1 and CDR2: MNHNS and SASEGT. This record belongs to a study of T cell changes during pregnancy in multiple sclerosis. Generated by immunoSEQ multiplex PCR, the TCRdb table keeps only in-frame clones and is missing some. The sample has roughly 100,000 clones; around 90% are singletons. Sequences were derived from peripheral blood, sampled before pregnancy. This chain uses TRBV6-1 with TRBJ2-5; TRBD1 matches 9 bases. The sequence was collected from a female donor with multiple sclerosis, enrolled in a pregnancy study. The CDR3 coding sequence is TGTGCCAGCAGCACAGGGGGCGCCGGGGAGACCCAGTACTTC. It encodes CASSTGGAGETQYF.